The 13 T cell receptor beta chains given below trace back to one sample, sequenced in a study of T cell responses to AZD1222 COVID-19 vaccine. The repertoire was sequenced with immunoSEQ multiplex PCR; TCRdb's copy has only in-frame clones and lacks some. Of around 110,000 clones listed, approximately 83% are singletons. This specimen was peripheral blood, taken on day 0 of MenACWY control vaccination. Receptor source: an adult in good health.

The chain joins TRBV2 to TRBJ2-1, with a weak D call TRBD2 (7 bases). The germline V gene encodes CDR1 SNHLY and CDR2 FYNNEI. Trimming stripped 6 bases from V and 7 bases from J, with 22 bases between. The CDR3 is made up of 16 amino acids. The CDR3 here is CASSPTGGRGGNEQFF. The CDR3 DNA reads TGTGCCAGCAGCCCAACTGGGGGCCGGGGAGGGAATGAGCAGTTCTTC.

CDR3 nucleotide sequence: TGTGCCAGCAGCTTGAGGGGCATTAATGAAAAACTGTTTTTT. It translates to CASSLRGINEKLFF. The chain carries TRBV7-9 and TRBJ1-4, with D possibly matching TRBD1 (5 bases). The CDR3 runs to 14 residues. Germline V CDR1 and CDR2: SEHNR, FQNEAQ (reference sequence). The germline V and J ends were trimmed by 3 bases and 4 bases, with 9 bases remaining between them.

This clone was found once. The chain couples TRBV7-3 to TRBJ1-5, with D perhaps matching TRBD1 (5 bases). The CDR3 totals 16 residues. V lost 5 bases, J lost 2 bases, and 16 bases lay in between. The germline CDR1 and CDR2 sequences are SGHTA and FQGTGA. The CDR3 loop is CASSAHGRGGNQPQHF. Here the CDR3 DNA reads TGTGCCAGCAGCGCCCACGGACGGGGGGGCAATCAGCCCCAGCATTTT.

The chain is built from TRBV4-3 and TRBJ1-2; D gene uncertain. Trimming shortened V by 0 bases and J by 0 bases, and 8 bases separated the two germline ends. CDR3 length: 15 amino acids. The germline V gene has CDR1 LGHNA and CDR2 YSLEER. CDR3: CASSQDWKANYGYTF. In nucleotides, the CDR3 is TGCGCCAGCAGCCAAGATTGGAAGGCTAACTATGGCTACACCTTC.

CDR3 protein: CASSLLGSSAFF. The DNA of the CDR3 is TGTGCCAGCAGTTTGTTGGGGTCAAGCGCTTTCTTT. The chain carries TRBV12-3 or TRBV12-4 and TRBJ1-1; no definite D call. Trimming pared 3 bases from V and 11 bases from J, leaving 13 bases between. The CDR3 sequence is 12 residues long.

The rearrangement uses TRBV4-3 and TRBJ1-5, with D perhaps matching TRBD1 (5 bases). This CDR3 contains 15 residues. The ends were cut back, 1 base at V and 4 bases at J, with 11 bases in the middle. Germline CDR1 is LGHNA and CDR2 is YSLEER. The CDR3 coding sequence is TGCGCCAGCAGCCAAGGAACCAGGGCGAATCAGCCCCAGCATTTT. This encodes CASSQGTRANQPQHF.

The rearrangement joins TRBV19 to TRBJ1-5; D uncertain. The V gene lost 6 bases and the J gene lost 5 bases, with 11 bases spanning the gap. CDR3 size: 13 residues. CDR1 and CDR2 from the germline V gene are LNHDA and SQIVND (reference sequence). The CDR3, as DNA: TGTGCCAGTAGCCCTTCCATGGATCAGCCCCAGCATTTT. Encoded protein: CASSPSMDQPQHF.

The chain links TRBV30 to TRBJ1-6, with D possibly TRBD1 on 5 matching bases. V lost 2 bases and J 7 bases, leaving 12 bases between the germline ends. The CDR3 length is 14 residues. Germline V CDR1 and CDR2: GTSNPN, SVGIG (reference sequence). The DNA for the CDR3 is TGTGCCTGGAGTCCCGGGACGGGAAATTCACCCCTCCACTTT. It yields the protein CAWSPGTGNSPLHF.

Written as DNA, the CDR3 is TGTGCCAGCAGCGTAGGAGGTCGGAGCAATCAGCCCCAGCATTTT. As protein: CASSVGGRSNQPQHF. J is TRBJ1-5 and V is TRBV9, with unresolved D. Germline V gene sequence: CDR1 SGDLS, CDR2 YYNGEE. CDR3 length: 15 residues. V lost 0 bases to trimming and J lost 1 base, with 8 bases between them.

The chain has TRBV6-2 or TRBV6-3 and TRBJ2-7, with a possible D match to TRBD2 (5 bases). This CDR3 contains 19 residues. Germline V gene sequence: CDR1 MNHEY, CDR2 SVGEGT. Trimming stripped 5 bases from V and 0 bases from J, with 26 bases between. The CDR3, as DNA: TGTGCCAGCAGTAGTATCCCCTCCGGTGGACTTTTGAGCTCCTACGAGCAGTACTTC. Protein product: CASSSIPSGGLLSSYEQYF.

The rearrangement joins TRBV2 to TRBJ2-1; the match to TRBD2 covers 9 bases. V lost 8 bases and J lost 6; bases outside the gene matches: 11. CDR3 size: 15 residues. Per the germline V gene, CDR1 is SNHLY and CDR2 is FYNNEI. CDR3 protein: CASLLFGGGANEQFF. For the CDR3, the DNA is TGTGCCAGCCTCCTCTTTGGCGGGGGGGCCAATGAGCAGTTCTTC.

V and J are TRBV24-1 and TRBJ2-1; D may match TRBD1 or TRBD2 (5 bases each). There are 17 residues in the CDR3. Trimming pared 4 bases from V and 5 bases from J, leaving 20 bases between. CDR1 KGHDR and CDR2 SFDVKD come from the germline V gene. Here the CDR3 DNA reads TGTGCCACCAGTGAACCAGGGACGGGAAGACTAAACAATGAGCAGTTCTTC. This sequence encodes CATSEPGTGRLNNEQFF.

The rearrangement links TRBV7-3 to TRBJ2-3; D is unclear. The V gene lost 6 bases and the J gene lost 0 bases, with 4 bases spanning the gap. The CDR3 contains 12 residues. CDR1 is SGHTA, CDR2 FQGTGA, per germline. The CDR3 sequence: CASSSSTDTQYF. CDR3 in DNA: TGTGCCAGCAGTTCAAGCACAGATACGCAGTATTTT.